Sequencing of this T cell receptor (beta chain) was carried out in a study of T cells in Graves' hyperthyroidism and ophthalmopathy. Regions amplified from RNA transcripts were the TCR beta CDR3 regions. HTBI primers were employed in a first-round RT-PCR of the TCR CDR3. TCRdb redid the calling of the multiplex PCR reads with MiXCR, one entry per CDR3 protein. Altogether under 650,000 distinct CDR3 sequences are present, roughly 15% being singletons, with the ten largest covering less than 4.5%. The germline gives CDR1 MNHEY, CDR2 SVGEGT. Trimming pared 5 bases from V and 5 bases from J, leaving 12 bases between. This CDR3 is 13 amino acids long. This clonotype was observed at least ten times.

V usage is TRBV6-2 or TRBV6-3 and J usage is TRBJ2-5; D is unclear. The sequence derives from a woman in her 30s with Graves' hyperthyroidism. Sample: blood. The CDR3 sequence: CASSATPPETQYF. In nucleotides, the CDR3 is TGTGCCAGCAGTGCGACCCCCCCGGAGACCCAGTACTTC.